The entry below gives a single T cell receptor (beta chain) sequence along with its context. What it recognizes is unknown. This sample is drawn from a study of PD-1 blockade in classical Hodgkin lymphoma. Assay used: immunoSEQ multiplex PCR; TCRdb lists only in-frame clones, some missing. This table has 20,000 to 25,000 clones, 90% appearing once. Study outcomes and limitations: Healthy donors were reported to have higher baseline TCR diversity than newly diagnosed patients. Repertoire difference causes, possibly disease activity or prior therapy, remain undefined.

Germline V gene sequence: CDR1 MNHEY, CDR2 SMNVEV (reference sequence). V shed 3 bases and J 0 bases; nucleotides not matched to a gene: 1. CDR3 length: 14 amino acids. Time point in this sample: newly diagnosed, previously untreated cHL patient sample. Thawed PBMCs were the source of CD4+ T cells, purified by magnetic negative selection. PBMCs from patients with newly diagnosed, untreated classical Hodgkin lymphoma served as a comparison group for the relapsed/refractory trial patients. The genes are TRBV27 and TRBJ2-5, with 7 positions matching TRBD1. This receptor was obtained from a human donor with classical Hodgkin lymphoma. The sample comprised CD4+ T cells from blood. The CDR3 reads CASSLDRYQETQYF. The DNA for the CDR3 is TGTGCCAGCAGTTTGGACAGGTACCAAGAGACCCAGTACTTC.